This T cell receptor beta chain was observed in a study of blood T cell repertoires in COVID-19. Study-wide context: PBMCs, B-cell-depleted T cells, or T cells provided the cDNA or gDNA that made up the material.

The ends were cut back, 7 bases at V and 4 bases at J, with 8 bases in the middle. The CDR3 has 11 residues. Looked up from germline, CDR1 is MNHEY and CDR2 is SVGAGI. Only a few counts were recorded for this clone. Methods used by the authors: Reference gene primer amplification gave nucleated cell count estimates. Libraries were prepared by immunoSEQ multiplex PCR; TCRdb keeps only in-frame clonotypes and omits some of them. V, J and clone size were drawn from that table, and D and trimming were deduced from the DNA. Altogether fewer than 150,000 clones are present, approximately 84% being singletons, with the ten largest covering roughly 6.5%.

Sequencing used peripheral blood. The genes are TRBV6-5 and TRBJ2-7; D is possibly TRBD1 (5 bases). The receptor comes from a human donor in a cohort sampled during active COVID-19. For the CDR3, the DNA is TGTGCCAGCAAGGGGATATACGAGCAGTACTTC. Encoded protein: CASKGIYEQYF.